The rows below give T cell receptor beta chains drawn from one sample of a study of T cell responses to AZD1222 COVID-19 vaccine. Profiled with immunoSEQ multiplex PCR; TCRdb holds only in-frame clones, not every one. The sample carries about 81,000 clones, approximately 90% recorded once. Sequences were derived from peripheral blood, sampled 28 days after the second AZD1222 dose. The receptors here all came from an adult who received the AZD1222 COVID-19 vaccine. Each CDR3 is given with its conserved first and last residue. D genes are given only for firm matches. Only part of the rows carry a size: once, few, many, or a class if the clone is expanded.

J	D	size	V	DNA	CDR3
TRBJ2-7	TRBD2	.	TRBV7-8	TGTGCCAGCAGTTGGTCTAGCGGCCCCTACGAGCAGTACTTC	CASSWSSGPYEQYF
TRBJ2-2	TRBD2	.	TRBV6-5	TGTGCCATCGCCGGACTAGCGGGATCCGGGGAGCTGTTTTTT	CAIAGLAGSGELFF
TRBJ2-7	TRBD2	once	TRBV5-4	TGTGCCAGCAGCTTGGCCAGCGGGAAGGTCGAGCAGTACTTC	CASSLASGKVEQYF
TRBJ2-7	TRBD2	.	TRBV6-2/TRBV6-3	TGTGCCAGCAGTTACTCGATATTAGCGGGAGGGATCTACGAGCAGTACTTC	CASSYSILAGGIYEQYF
TRBJ2-2	.	.	TRBV30	TGTGCCTGGAGTCGGCAGGGTGGAACCGGGGAGCTGTTTTTT	CAWSRQGGTGELFF
TRBJ2-7	.	.	TRBV7-9	TGTGCCAGCAGCTCTACCGACACCTATTCCTACGAGCAGTACTTC	CASSSTDTYSYEQYF
TRBJ2-1	TRBD1	.	TRBV6-5	TGTGCCAGCAGTCCCTTCCGGGACAGGGTGAATGAGCAGTTCTTC	CASSPFRDRVNEQFF
TRBJ1-6	.	.	TRBV12-3/TRBV12-4	TGTGCCAGCAGTTTGCAGACAGGACCACCCCTCCACTTT	CASSLQTGPPLHF
TRBJ1-1	TRBD1	once	TRBV19	TGTGCCAGTAGTATCTCAGGGGGAATCGACACTGAAGCTTTCTTT	CASSISGGIDTEAFF
TRBJ1-5	TRBD1	.	TRBV6-5	TGTGCCAGCAACCTCAGGGGGGATCAGCCCCAGCATTTT	CASNLRGDQPQHF
TRBJ2-7	.	.	TRBV18	TGTGCCAGCTCACCACCCGGGGCTAGCGAGCAGTACTTC	CASSPPGASEQYF
TRBJ2-1	.	once	TRBV11-3	TGTGCCAGCAGCTCAAGGGGGTCGCGGGGCAATGAGCAGTTCTTC	CASSSRGSRGNEQFF
TRBJ1-5	.	.	TRBV6-5	TGTGCCAGCACGGCCGGGGGCTCCAATCAGCCCCAGCATTTT	CASTAGGSNQPQHF
TRBJ2-3	.	.	TRBV30	TGTGCCTGGAGTTACAATCCCCGACGGGGCACAGATACGCAGTATTTT	CAWSYNPRRGTDTQYF
TRBJ1-2	.	.	TRBV28	TGTGCCAGCGGAACAGGACCCACGGGCTACACCTTC	CASGTGPTGYTF
TRBJ1-1	.	.	TRBV30	TGTGCCTGGAGTGAGAAGGGGCGATTCACTGAAGCTTTCTTT	CAWSEKGRFTEAFF
TRBJ2-1	TRBD2	.	TRBV9	TGTGCCAGCAGCGTAGCCGGGACTAGCGGGTTAAATGAGCAGTTCTTC	CASSVAGTSGLNEQFF
TRBJ1-6	.	.	TRBV19	TGTGCCAGTAGCTCGACAGGCCGGAGCTCCTATAATTCACCCCTCCACTTT	CASSSTGRSSYNSPLHF
TRBJ1-1	.	.	TRBV5-1	TGCGCCAGCAGCGGGCAGGCAGGGGTCACTGAAGCTTTCTTT	CASSGQAGVTEAFF
TRBJ2-7	TRBD2	.	TRBV28	TGTGCCAGCAGTCCAAGAACGGGACTAGCCCACGAGCAGTACTTC	CASSPRTGLAHEQYF
TRBJ2-2	.	once	TRBV9	TGTGCCAGCAGCGAGGGCGTCGCCGGGGAGCTGTTTTTT	CASSEGVAGELFF
TRBJ2-1	.	.	TRBV28	TGTGCCAGCAGTTTAGGGGGACTTGCGGGACGAAATAATGAGCAGTTCTTC	CASSLGGLAGRNNEQFF
TRBJ1-3	.	.	TRBV6-5	TGTGCCAGCAGCGATCGGGACAACTCTGGAAACACCATATATTTT	CASSDRDNSGNTIYF
TRBJ2-1	TRBD2	.	TRBV7-2	TGTGCCAGCAGCTTAGTAGCGGGAGGGTACAGTGAGCAGTTCTTC	CASSLVAGGYSEQFF
TRBJ1-6	.	.	TRBV28	TGTGCCAGCAGTTTAAGTTCGGTAAACAGGGTCCGATCACCCCTCCACTTT	CASSLSSVNRVRSPLHF
TRBJ2-1	.	.	TRBV10-3	TGTGCCATCAGCAGTATGGACAATGAGCAGTTCTTC	CAISSMDNEQFF
TRBJ1-4	TRBD1	.	TRBV9	TGTGCCAGCAGCTTCACCGGGACAGGGTATGAAAAACTGTTTTTT	CASSFTGTGYEKLFF
TRBJ2-6	TRBD1	.	TRBV11-2	TGTGCCAGCAGCTTACTCGACAGGGTGACGGCCAACGTCCTGACTTTC	CASSLLDRVTANVLTF
TRBJ2-1	TRBD2	.	TRBV29-1	TGCAGCACGGGACTAGCGGGAGGGTCCTACAATGAGCAGTTCTTC	CSTGLAGGSYNEQFF
TRBJ2-3	.	.	TRBV19	TGTGCCAGTAGTATTGCCTATTTCGATACGCAGTATTTT	CASSIAYFDTQYF
TRBJ1-6	.	.	TRBV28	TGTGCCAGCAGTTTATATGGCTCACCCCTCCACTTT	CASSLYGSPLHF
TRBJ1-6	TRBD1	.	TRBV28	TGTGCCAGCACCACGGGACAGCATAATTCACCCCTCCACTTT	CASTTGQHNSPLHF
TRBJ1-2	.	.	TRBV3-1/TRBV3-2	TGTGCCAGCAGCCAAGAAGACGGAGGAGGCTATGGCTACACCTTC	CASSQEDGGGYGYTF
TRBJ1-5	.	.	TRBV3-1/TRBV3-2	TGTGCCAGCAGCCAAGGGGGACGGGAGTGGGGAAATCAGCCCCAGCATTTT	CASSQGGREWGNQPQHF
TRBJ2-7	.	.	TRBV6-2/TRBV6-3	TGTGCCAGCAGTTACTCGGGCCTGTACGAGCAGTACTTC	CASSYSGLYEQYF
TRBJ2-2	.	.	TRBV5-1	TGCGCCAGCGTACGGGACGGACCTTACACCGGGGAGCTGTTTTTT	CASVRDGPYTGELFF
TRBJ2-7	.	.	TRBV3-1/TRBV3-2	TGTGCCAGCAGCCAAGGGACCCCCGGCGAGCAGTACTTC	CASSQGTPGEQYF
TRBJ2-1	.	.	TRBV11-2	TGTGCCAGCAGCACCTCCGGGACTCTCTCCTACAATGAGCAGTTCTTC	CASSTSGTLSYNEQFF
TRBJ2-1	TRBD2	.	TRBV11-3	TGTGCCAGCAGCTTAGGGGGGACTAGCGTGGATGAGCAGTTCTTC	CASSLGGTSVDEQFF
TRBJ1-2	TRBD1	.	TRBV28	TGTGCCAGCAGTTTAGGACAGGCCGGGGATGGCTACACCTTC	CASSLGQAGDGYTF
TRBJ1-1	.	.	TRBV28	TGTGCCAGCAGGCCCGGACAGCTGAACACTGAAGCTTTCTTT	CASRPGQLNTEAFF
TRBJ2-7	TRBD2	.	TRBV27	TGTGCCAGCAGTCCTACCACTAGCGGGTCACCCTACGAGCAGTACTTC	CASSPTTSGSPYEQYF
TRBJ2-1	.	.	TRBV9	TGTGCCACATCTTCGCACGGGGGAGGAGACAATGAGCAGTTCTTC	CATSSHGGGDNEQFF
TRBJ1-5	.	.	TRBV6-5	TGTGCCAGCAAGAGGGACGGCAATCAGCCCCAGCATTTT	CASKRDGNQPQHF
TRBJ2-7	.	.	TRBV27	TGTGCCAGCAGCAGGGGAACCATGGACTACGAGCAGTACTTC	CASSRGTMDYEQYF
TRBJ2-5	.	.	TRBV12-3/TRBV12-4	TGTGCCAGCAGCCAGCTAGGAGAGACCCAGTACTTC	CASSQLGETQYF
TRBJ1-4	.	.	TRBV7-8	TGTGCCAGCAGCTTAGTTCAGCGTGCAACTAATGAAAAACTGTTTTTT	CASSLVQRATNEKLFF
TRBJ1-5	TRBD1	.	TRBV9	TGTGCCAGCAGCGTAGGACAGGGCAGCAATCAGCCCCAGCATTTT	CASSVGQGSNQPQHF
TRBJ2-5	.	.	TRBV2	TGTGCCAGCACAGAAGAGACCCAGTACTTC	CASTEETQYF
TRBJ2-5	.	.	TRBV24-1	TGTGCCACCAGTGTGTCAGGGAGAGGCCAAGAGACCCAGTACTTC	CATSVSGRGQETQYF
TRBJ2-1	TRBD1	.	TRBV9	TGTGCCAGCAGCGTAGACCCAGGGGGCGGCACCAATGAGCAGTTCTTC	CASSVDPGGGTNEQFF
TRBJ1-5	TRBD1	.	TRBV4-2	TGTGCCAGCAGCCAAGAGACAGGGAACAATCAGCCCCAGCATTTT	CASSQETGNNQPQHF
TRBJ1-1	TRBD1	.	TRBV18	TGTGCCAGCTCATTACGGACAGGGGGTTTAAACACTGAAGCTTTCTTT	CASSLRTGGLNTEAFF
TRBJ2-3	.	.	TRBV27	TGTGCCAGCAGTTCGATCTCATCAGATACGCAGTATTTT	CASSSISSDTQYF
TRBJ2-1	.	.	TRBV7-9	TGTGCCAGCAGCTCGTTTAGCCTTAGCTCCTACAATGAGCAGTTCTTC	CASSSFSLSSYNEQFF
TRBJ2-7	TRBD1	.	TRBV24-1	TGTGCCACCAGTGATAAGACAGGGGGGAACTACGAGCAGTACTTC	CATSDKTGGNYEQYF
TRBJ2-1	TRBD1	.	TRBV19	TGTGCCAGTAGAGAGGGGACAGGGGGCAGATATGAGCAGTTCTTC	CASREGTGGRYEQFF
TRBJ2-7	TRBD2	.	TRBV5-1	TGCGCCAGCAGCCCGACTAGCAGAACATACGAGCAGTACTTC	CASSPTSRTYEQYF
TRBJ1-1	.	.	TRBV5-5	TGTGCCAGCAGCTTGCAGACAGGCACTGAAGCTTTCTTT	CASSLQTGTEAFF
TRBJ2-4	.	.	TRBV29-1	TGCAGCGTCGACGACAAAAACATTCAGTACTTC	CSVDDKNIQYF